This T cell receptor (beta chain) was sequenced for a study of regulatory T cells in long-lasting Graves disease. Study results and limitations: Preferential use of TRBV28, TRBJ1-2 and TRBJ2-5 was seen in persistent disease.

The CDR3 totals 13 residues. Germline V gene lookup returns CDR1 KGHSH and CDR2 LQKENI. Deletions cut 3 bases from V and 13 bases from J, with 13 bases between. CDR3-region Arm-PCR and iRepertoire HTBI primers produced the TCR beta libraries. One entry per CDR3 protein results from TCRdb running MiXCR on the multiplex PCR reads. Of about 300,000 distinct CDR3 sequences in the sample, 18% were seen once. Time point given: newly diagnosed GD, antithyroid drugs for less than 3 months. The TCR library was made from RNA that had been extracted from PBMCs in TRIzol. This clonotype has a count of ten or more. Its antigen is undetermined.

The specimen was peripheral blood mononuclear cells (PBMCs), collected at new diagnosis, from a patient treated with antithyroid drugs. V and J are TRBV18 and TRBJ1-6; unclear D gene. The clonotype was recovered from a female donor with Graves disease. The CDR3 is CASSPGGGSPLHF. The DNA of the CDR3 is TGTGCCAGCTCACCGGGCGGCGGTTCGCCCCTCCACTTT.